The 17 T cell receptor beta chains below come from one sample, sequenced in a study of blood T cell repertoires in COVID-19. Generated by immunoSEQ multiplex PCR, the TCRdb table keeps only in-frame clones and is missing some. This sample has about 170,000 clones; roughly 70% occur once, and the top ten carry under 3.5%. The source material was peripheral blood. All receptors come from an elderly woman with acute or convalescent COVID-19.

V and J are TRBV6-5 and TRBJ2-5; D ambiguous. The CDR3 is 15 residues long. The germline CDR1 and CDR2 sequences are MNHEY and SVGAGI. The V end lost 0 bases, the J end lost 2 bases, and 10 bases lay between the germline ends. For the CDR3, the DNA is TGTGCCAGCAGTTACTCGATTAACGGGCAAGAGACCCAGTACTTC. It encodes CASSYSINGQETQYF.

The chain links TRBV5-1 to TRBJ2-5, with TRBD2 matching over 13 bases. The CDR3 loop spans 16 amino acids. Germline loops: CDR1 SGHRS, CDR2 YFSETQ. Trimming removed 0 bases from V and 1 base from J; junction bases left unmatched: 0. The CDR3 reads CASSLGLAGGQETQYF. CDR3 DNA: TGCGCCAGCAGCTTGGGACTAGCGGGAGGCCAAGAGACCCAGTACTTC.

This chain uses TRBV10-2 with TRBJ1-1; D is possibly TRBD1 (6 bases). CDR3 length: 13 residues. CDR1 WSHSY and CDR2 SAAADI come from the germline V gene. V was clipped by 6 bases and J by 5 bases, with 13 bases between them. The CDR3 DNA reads TGCGCCAGCAGCAGACAGGAGCAGACTGAAGCTTTCTTT. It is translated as CASSRQEQTEAFF.

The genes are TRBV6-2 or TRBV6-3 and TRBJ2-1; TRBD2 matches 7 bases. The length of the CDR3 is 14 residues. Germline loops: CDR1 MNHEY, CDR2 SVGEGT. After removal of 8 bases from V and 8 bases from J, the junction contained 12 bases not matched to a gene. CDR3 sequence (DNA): TGTGCCAGCGGCCAGCGGGGAGGTACGCATGAGCAGTTCTTC. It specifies CASGQRGGTHEQFF.

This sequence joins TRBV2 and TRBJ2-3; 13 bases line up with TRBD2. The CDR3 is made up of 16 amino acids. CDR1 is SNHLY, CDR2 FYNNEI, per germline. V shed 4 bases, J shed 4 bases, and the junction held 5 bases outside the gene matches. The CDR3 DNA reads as TGTGCCAGCAGTGTCGGGGGACTAGCGGGGTCAGATACGCAGTATTTT. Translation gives CASSVGGLAGSDTQYF. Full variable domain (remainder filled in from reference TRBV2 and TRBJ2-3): EPEVTQTPSHQVTQMGQEVILRCVPISNHLYFYWYRQILGQKVEFLVSFYNNEISEKSEIFDDQFSVERPDGSNFTLKIRSTKLEDSAMYFCASSVGGLAGSDTQYFGPGTRLTVL.

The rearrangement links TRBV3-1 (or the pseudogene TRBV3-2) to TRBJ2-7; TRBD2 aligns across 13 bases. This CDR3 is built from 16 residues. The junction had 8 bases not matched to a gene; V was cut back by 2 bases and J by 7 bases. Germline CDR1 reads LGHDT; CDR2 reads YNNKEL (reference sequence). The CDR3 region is CASSQSGLAGVVEQYF. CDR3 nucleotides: TGTGCCAGCAGCCAATCTGGACTAGCGGGAGTTGTTGAGCAGTACTTC.

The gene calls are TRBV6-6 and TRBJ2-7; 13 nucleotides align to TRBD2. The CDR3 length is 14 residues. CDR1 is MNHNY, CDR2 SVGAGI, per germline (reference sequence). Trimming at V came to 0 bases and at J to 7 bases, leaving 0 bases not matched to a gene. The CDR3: CASSYSGLAGEQYF. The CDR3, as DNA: TGTGCCAGCAGTTACTCGGGACTAGCGGGAGAGCAGTACTTC.

This chain's CDR3 is CASHRGSYNSPLHF. DNA of the CDR3: TGTGCCAGCCATAGGGGTTCCTATAATTCACCCCTCCACTTT. V gene TRBV28 combines with J gene TRBJ1-6, with D perhaps matching TRBD1 (5 bases). This CDR3 has 14 amino acids. Deletions cut 8 bases from V and 1 base from J, with 9 bases between. The germline V gene encodes CDR1 MDHEN and CDR2 SYDVKM.

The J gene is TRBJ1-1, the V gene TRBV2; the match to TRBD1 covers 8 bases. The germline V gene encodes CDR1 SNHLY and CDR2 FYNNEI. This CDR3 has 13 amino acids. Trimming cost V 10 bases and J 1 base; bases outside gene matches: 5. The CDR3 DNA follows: TGTGCCACACGAACAGGGGGGAACACTGAAGCTTTCTTT. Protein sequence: CATRTGGNTEAFF.

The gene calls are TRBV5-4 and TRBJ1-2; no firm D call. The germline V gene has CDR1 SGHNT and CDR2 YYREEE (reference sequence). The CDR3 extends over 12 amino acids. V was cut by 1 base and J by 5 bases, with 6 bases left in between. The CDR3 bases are TGTGCCAGCAGCTTGTTAGATTATGGCTACACCTTC. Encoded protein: CASSLLDYGYTF.

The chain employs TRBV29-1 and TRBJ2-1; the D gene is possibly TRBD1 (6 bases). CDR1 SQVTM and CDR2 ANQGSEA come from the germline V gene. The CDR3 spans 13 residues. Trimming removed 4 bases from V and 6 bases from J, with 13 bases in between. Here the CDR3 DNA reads TGCAGCGTTGCGTGGACAGACGTCAATGAGCAGTTCTTC. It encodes CSVAWTDVNEQFF.

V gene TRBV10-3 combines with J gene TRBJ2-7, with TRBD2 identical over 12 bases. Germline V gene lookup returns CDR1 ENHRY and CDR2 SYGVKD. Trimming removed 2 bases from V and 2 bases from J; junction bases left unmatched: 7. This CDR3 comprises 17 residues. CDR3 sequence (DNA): TGTGCCATCAGTGAGACGAACCTAGCGGGAGGGCCCTACGAGCAGTACTTC. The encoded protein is CAISETNLAGGPYEQYF.

The CDR3 bases are TGTGCCAGCAGCCTTACACAATATAGCAATCAGCCCCAGCATTTT. Amino acid sequence: CASSLTQYSNQPQHF. The chain joins TRBV28 to TRBJ1-5, with no clear D. The CDR3 runs to 15 residues. The germline V and J ends were trimmed by 6 bases and 0 bases, with 12 bases remaining between them. Germline assignment: CDR1 MDHEN and CDR2 SYDVKM.

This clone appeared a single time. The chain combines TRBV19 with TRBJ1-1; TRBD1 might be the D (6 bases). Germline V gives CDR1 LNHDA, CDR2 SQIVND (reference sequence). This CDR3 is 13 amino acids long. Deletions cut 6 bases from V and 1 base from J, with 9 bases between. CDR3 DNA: TGTGCCAGTAGGAACAGGGAGAACACTGAAGCTTTCTTT. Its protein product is CASRNRENTEAFF.

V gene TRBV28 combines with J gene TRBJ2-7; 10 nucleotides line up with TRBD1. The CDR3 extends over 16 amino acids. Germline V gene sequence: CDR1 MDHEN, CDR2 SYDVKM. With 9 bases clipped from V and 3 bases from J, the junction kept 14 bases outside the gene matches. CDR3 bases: TGTGCCAGTAATACACCGGGACAGGGGTCCCACTACGAGCAGTACTTC. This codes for CASNTPGQGSHYEQYF. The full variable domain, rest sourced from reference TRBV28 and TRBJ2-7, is DVKVTQSSRYLVKRTGEKVFLECVQDMDHENMFWYRQDPGLGLRLIYFSYDVKMKEKGDIPEGYSVSREKKERFSLILESASTNQTSMYLCASNTPGQGSHYEQYFGPGTRLTVT.

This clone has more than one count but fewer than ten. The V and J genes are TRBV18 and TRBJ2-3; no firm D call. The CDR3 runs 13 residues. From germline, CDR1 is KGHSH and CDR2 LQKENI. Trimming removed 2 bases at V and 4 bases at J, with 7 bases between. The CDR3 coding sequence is TGTGCCAGCTCACCATATACAGCAGATACGCAGTATTTT. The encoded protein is CASSPYTADTQYF. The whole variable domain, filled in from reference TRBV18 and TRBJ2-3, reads NAGVMQNPRHLVRRRGQEARLRCSPMKGHSHVYWYRQLPEEGLKFMVYLQKENIIDESGMPKERFSAEFPKEGPSILRIQQVVRGDSAAYFCASSPYTADTQYFGPGTRLTVL.

Here the CDR3 DNA reads TGTGCCAGCAGCTTTGGCGGGAGGTCAGATACGCAGTATTTT. This encodes CASSFGGRSDTQYF. The chain employs TRBV7-9 and TRBJ2-3; 8 bases are shared with TRBD2. J was trimmed by 4 bases and V by 3 bases; bases with no gene match: 3. CDR1 is SEHNR, CDR2 FQNEAQ, per germline (reference sequence). The CDR3 covers 14 residues. Full variable domain (rest looked up from reference TRBV7-9 and TRBJ2-3): DTGVSQNPRHKITKRGQNVTFRCDPISEHNRLYWYRQTLGQGPEFLTYFQNEAQLEKSRLLSDRFSAERPKGSFSTLEIQRTEQGDSAMYLCASSFGGRSDTQYFGPGTRLTVL.